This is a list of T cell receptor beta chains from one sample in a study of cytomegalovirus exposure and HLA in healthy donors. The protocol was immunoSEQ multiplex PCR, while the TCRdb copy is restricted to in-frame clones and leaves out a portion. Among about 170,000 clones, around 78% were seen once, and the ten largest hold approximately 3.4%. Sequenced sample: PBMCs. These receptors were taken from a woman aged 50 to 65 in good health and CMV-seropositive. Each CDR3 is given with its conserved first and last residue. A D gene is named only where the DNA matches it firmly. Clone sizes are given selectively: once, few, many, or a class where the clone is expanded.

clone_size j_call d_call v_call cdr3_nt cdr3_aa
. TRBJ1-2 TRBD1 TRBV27 TGTGCCAGCAAAGCACAGGGGTGGAATGGCTACACCTTC CASKAQGWNGYTF
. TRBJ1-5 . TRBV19 TGTGCCAGTAGTTCTCAGGTCGACAGTCTCCAGGGGCATTTT CASSSQVDSLQGHF
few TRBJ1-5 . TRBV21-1 TGTGCCAGCAGGTACGCCACATTTACCCCGGGACAGGACCATCAGCCCCAGCATTTT CASRYATFTPGQDHQPQHF
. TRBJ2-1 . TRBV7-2 TGTGCCAGCAGCTATCTGGGCGGGTTCCCCAATGAGCAGTTCTTC CASSYLGGFPNEQFF
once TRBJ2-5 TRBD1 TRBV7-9 TGTGCCAGCAGCTCGGACGCAGGGGGCGGAGAGACCCAGTACTTC CASSSDAGGGETQYF
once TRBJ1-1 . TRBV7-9 TGTGCCAGCGGACCGGACAGAGGGACTGAAGCTTTCTTT CASGPDRGTEAFF
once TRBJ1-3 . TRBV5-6 TGTGCCAGCAGCCCAGGGCAGGTAACCTCTGGAAACACCATATATTTT CASSPGQVTSGNTIYF
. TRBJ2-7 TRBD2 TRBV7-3 TGTGCCAGCAGCTTCCCAGAGGAAGTACTAGCGGGAGTAGGACAGTACTTC CASSFPEEVLAGVGQYF
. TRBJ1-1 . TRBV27 TGTGCCAGCAGTCTCAAACAGGCATACCTGAACACTGAAGCTTTCTTT CASSLKQAYLNTEAFF
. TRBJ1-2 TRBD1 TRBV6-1 TGTGCCAGCAGTGAAGTCGGGACAGGGAATGGCTACACCTTC CASSEVGTGNGYTF
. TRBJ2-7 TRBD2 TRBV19 TGTGCCAGTAGTCGGGAGGTATCCTACGAGCAGTACTTC CASSREVSYEQYF
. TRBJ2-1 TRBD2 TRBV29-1 TGCAGCGTACGCCCGGGACTAGAAGGGGATGAGCAGTTCTTC CSVRPGLEGDEQFF
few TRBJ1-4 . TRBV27 TGTGCCAGCAGTCCACAGGCTGGGTATGAAAAACTGTTTTTT CASSPQAGYEKLFF
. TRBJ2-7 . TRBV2 TGTGCCAGCAGTCTCGGGACCTACGAGCAGTACTTC CASSLGTYEQYF
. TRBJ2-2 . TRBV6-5 TGTGCCAGCAGGCGGGTGACCTCGAACACCGGGGAGCTGTTTTTT CASRRVTSNTGELFF
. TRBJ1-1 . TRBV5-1 TGCGCCAGCAGCTTGGAGGGGATGGGCACTGAAGCTTTCTTT CASSLEGMGTEAFF
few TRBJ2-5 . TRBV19 TGTGCCAGTAGTATGGGATCGAACGGAGGGCAAGAGACCCAGTACTTC CASSMGSNGGQETQYF
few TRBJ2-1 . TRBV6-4 TGTGCCAGCAGTGACGAGGGGAAGCGGGACAATGAGCAGTTCTTC CASSDEGKRDNEQFF
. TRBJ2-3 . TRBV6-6 TGTGCCAGCACGGCAGGGAGCACAGATACGCAGTATTTT CASTAGSTDTQYF
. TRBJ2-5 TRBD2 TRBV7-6 TGTGCCAGCAGCTTAGTGGCGGGGGGGCCACAAGAGACCCAGTACTTC CASSLVAGGPQETQYF
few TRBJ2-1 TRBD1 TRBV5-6 TGTGCCAGCAGGCGACAGGGGAGGAATGAGCAGTTCTTC CASRRQGRNEQFF
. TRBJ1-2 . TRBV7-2 TGTGCCAGCAGCTTGGGAGGGACTAACTATGGCTACACCTTC CASSLGGTNYGYTF
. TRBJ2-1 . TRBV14 TGTGCCAGCAGCCATTTTGGGGGGAGCAATGAGCAGTTCTTC CASSHFGGSNEQFF